The present entry profiles one T cell receptor (beta chain) with its context. These data come from a study of blood T cell repertoires in COVID-19. The CDR3 totals 13 residues. Trimming took 2 bases from V and 8 from J, leaving 10 bases between them. CDR1 and CDR2 from the germline V gene are PRHDT and FYEKMQ (reference sequence). Profiled with immunoSEQ multiplex PCR; TCRdb holds only in-frame clones, not every one. The repertoire holds about 90,000 clones, with roughly 78% as singletons. Material for sequencing was peripheral blood. The receptor was derived from a woman in her seventies with acute or convalescent COVID-19. The V call is TRBV13, the J call TRBJ2-1, with a weak D call TRBD2 (7 bases). Written as DNA, the CDR3 is TGTGCCAGCAGCTTAATCGGGGGGCATGAGCAGTTCTTC. Its protein is CASSLIGGHEQFF.